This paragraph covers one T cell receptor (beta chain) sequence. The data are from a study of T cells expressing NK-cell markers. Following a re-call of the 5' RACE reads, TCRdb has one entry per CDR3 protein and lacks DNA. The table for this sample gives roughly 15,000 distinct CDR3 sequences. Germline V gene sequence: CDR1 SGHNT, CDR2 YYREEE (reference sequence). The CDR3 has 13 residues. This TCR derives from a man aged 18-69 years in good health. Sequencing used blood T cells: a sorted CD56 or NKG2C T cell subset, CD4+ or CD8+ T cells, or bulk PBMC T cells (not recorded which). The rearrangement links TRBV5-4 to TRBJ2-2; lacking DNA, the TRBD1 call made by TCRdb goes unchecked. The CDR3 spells CASSLVGAGELFF.